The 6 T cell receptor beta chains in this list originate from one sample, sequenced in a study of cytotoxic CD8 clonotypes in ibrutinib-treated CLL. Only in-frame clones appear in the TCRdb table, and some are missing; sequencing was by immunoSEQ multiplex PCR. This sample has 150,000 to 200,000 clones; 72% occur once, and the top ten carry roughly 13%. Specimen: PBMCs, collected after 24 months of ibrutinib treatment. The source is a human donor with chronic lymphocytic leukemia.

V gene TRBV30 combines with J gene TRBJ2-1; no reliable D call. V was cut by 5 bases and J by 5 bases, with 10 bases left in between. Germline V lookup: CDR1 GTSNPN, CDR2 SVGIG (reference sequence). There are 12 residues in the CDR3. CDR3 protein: CAWHAENNEQFF. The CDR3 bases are TGTGCCTGGCATGCTGAGAACAATGAGCAGTTCTTC.

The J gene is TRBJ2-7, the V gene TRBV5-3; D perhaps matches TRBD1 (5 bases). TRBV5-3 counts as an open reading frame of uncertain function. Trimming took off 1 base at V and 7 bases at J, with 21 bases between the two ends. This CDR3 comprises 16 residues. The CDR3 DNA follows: TGTGCCAGAAGCTTGATGGTCTCGGGCCAGGGCTGGGAGCAGTACTTC. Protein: CARSLMVSGQGWEQYF.

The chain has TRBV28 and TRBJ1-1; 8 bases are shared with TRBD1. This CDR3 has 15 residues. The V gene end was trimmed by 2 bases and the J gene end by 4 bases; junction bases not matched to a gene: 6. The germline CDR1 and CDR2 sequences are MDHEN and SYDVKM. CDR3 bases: TGTGCCAGCAGTTTAAGGACAGGGAGGGGCACTGAAGCTTTCTTT. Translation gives CASSLRTGRGTEAFF.

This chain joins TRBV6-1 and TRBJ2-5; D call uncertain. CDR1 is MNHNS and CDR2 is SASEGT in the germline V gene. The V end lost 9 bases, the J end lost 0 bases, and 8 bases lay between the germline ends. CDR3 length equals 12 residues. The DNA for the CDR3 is TGTGCCAGATTGGGCCACCAAGAGACCCAGTACTTC. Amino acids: CARLGHQETQYF.

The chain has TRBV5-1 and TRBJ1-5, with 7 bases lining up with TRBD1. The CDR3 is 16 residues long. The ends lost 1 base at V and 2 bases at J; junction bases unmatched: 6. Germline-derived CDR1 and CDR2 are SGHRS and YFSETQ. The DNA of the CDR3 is TGCGCCAGCAGCTTGCGGATACAGGGGTGCAATCAGCCCCAGCATTTT. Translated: CASSLRIQGCNQPQHF.

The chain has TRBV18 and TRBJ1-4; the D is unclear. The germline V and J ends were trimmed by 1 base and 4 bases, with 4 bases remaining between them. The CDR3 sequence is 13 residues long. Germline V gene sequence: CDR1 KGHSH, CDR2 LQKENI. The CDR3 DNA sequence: TGTGCCAGCTCACCACGGAATAATGAAAAACTGTTTTTT. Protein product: CASSPRNNEKLFF.